The 14 T cell receptor beta chains given below trace back to one sample, sequenced in a study of blood T cell repertoires in COVID-19. Profiling relied on immunoSEQ multiplex PCR, and the TCRdb table lists in-frame clones only, not all of them. Among around 150,000 clones, 70% to 85% were seen once, and the ten largest hold approximately 21%. The sequencing input was peripheral blood. The receptors were gathered from a woman of 80 years or more with acute or convalescent COVID-19.

Concerning this clone itself: Other nucleotide sequences from this sample produce the same CDR3. The chain joins TRBV5-1 to TRBJ2-5, with 10 nucleotides matching TRBD1. Unmatched junction bases numbered 4, after V lost 4 bases and J lost 4 bases. The CDR3 is 14 residues long. CDR1 is SGHRS and CDR2 is YFSETQ in the germline V gene. The CDR3 DNA reads as TGCGCCAGCAGCCCTGGGACAGGGGTAGAGACCCAGTACTTC. Its translation: CASSPGTGVETQYF.

This chain links TRBV6-5 with TRBJ2-2, with 7 bases fitting TRBD2. CDR1 and CDR2 (germline): MNHEY, SVGAGI. The J segment lost 2 bases and the V segment lost 6 bases, leaving 3 bases of the junction unmatched. The CDR3 spans 14 residues. The CDR3 nucleotides are TGTGCCAGCAGAGCGGGACTCAACACCGGGGAGCTGTTTTTT. Translating it yields CASRAGLNTGELFF.

This chain joins TRBV5-1 and TRBJ2-7; TRBD2 matches 9 bases. With V trimmed by 0 bases and J by 2 bases, 6 bases remained unmatched. The CDR3 spans 16 residues. Germline CDR1 is SGHRS and CDR2 is YFSETQ. The CDR3 nucleotides are TGCGCCAGCAGCTTGGCGCTAGCGGGAACCCCCTACGAGCAGTACTTC. Its translation: CASSLALAGTPYEQYF.

The rearrangement joins TRBV18 to TRBJ1-4; 7 positions agree with TRBD1. The CDR3 extends over 18 amino acids. Germline CDR1 is KGHSH and CDR2 is LQKENI. V lost 2 bases and J lost 8; bases outside the gene matches: 17. The CDR3 here is CASSPIDGNRGISEKLFF. CDR3 in DNA: TGTGCCAGCTCACCAATAGACGGTAACAGGGGAATATCCGAAAAACTGTTTTTT.

V is TRBV9 and J is TRBJ2-3; 8 positions match TRBD2. Germline assignment: CDR1 SGDLS and CDR2 YYNGEE. The CDR3 is 17 residues long. V lost 1 base and J lost 3; bases outside the gene matches: 10. For the CDR3, the DNA is TGTGCCAGCAGCGTAACCCATCCAGCGGGAGTGACAGATACGCAGTATTTT. Translated: CASSVTHPAGVTDTQYF.

The chain employs TRBV25-1 and TRBJ2-7; maybe TRBD2 (5 bases). Trimming took off 3 bases at V and 4 bases at J, with 10 bases between the two ends. The CDR3 spans 13 residues. Germline CDR1 is MGHDK and CDR2 is SYGVNS. CDR3 region: CASSEIGGYEQYF. The CDR3 nucleotides are TGTGCCAGCAGTGAGATAGGAGGTTACGAGCAGTACTTC.

V usage is TRBV11-2 and J usage is TRBJ2-1, with 9 bases matching TRBD1. The CDR3 totals 15 residues. V lost 3 bases to trimming and J lost 7 bases; unmatched junction nucleotides: 7. The germline gives CDR1 SGHAT, CDR2 FQNNGV. DNA of the CDR3: TGTGCCAGCAGCTTTGGGACAGGGTCTGTTAATGAGCAGTTCTTC. Protein: CASSFGTGSVNEQFF.

This CDR3 is CASSDQIQRVAFF. The CDR3 DNA follows: TGTGCCAGCAGCGACCAGATCCAGCGGGTAGCTTTCTTT. This sequence joins TRBV2 and TRBJ1-1; D unclear. The CDR3 runs 13 residues. From germline, CDR1 is SNHLY and CDR2 FYNNEI. With 6 bases removed from V and 10 bases from J, the gap between germline ends came to 18 bases.

The chain uses TRBV27 and TRBJ2-7; D gene uncertain. V lost 3 bases, J lost 2 bases, and 14 bases lay in between. The CDR3 has 15 amino acids. From germline, CDR1 is MNHEY and CDR2 SMNVEV (reference sequence). As DNA, the CDR3 is TGTGCCAGCAGTTTGTCGCTAGTCAACCCCTACGAGCAGTACTTC. It translates to CASSLSLVNPYEQYF.

This chain links TRBV19 with TRBJ1-6; TRBD1 aligns across 7 bases. Trimming took 6 bases from V and 1 from J; bases not matched to a gene: 3. Germline V gene sequence: CDR1 LNHDA, CDR2 SQIVND (reference sequence). The CDR3 length is 15 residues. Written as DNA, the CDR3 is TGTGCCAGTAGATACAGGGGATCCTATAATTCACCCCTCCACTTT. Its translation is CASRYRGSYNSPLHF.

The V call is TRBV27, the J call TRBJ2-3; D call uncertain. V lost 0 bases and J 0 bases, leaving 7 bases between the germline ends. Per germline, CDR1 MNHEY and CDR2 SMNVEV (reference sequence). The CDR3 loop spans 15 amino acids. This CDR3 is CASSLSRRSTDTQYF. In DNA, the CDR3 is TGTGCCAGCAGTTTATCGAGGCGGAGCACAGATACGCAGTATTTT.

The chain employs TRBV7-9 and TRBJ1-6; D unresolved. The V end lost 2 bases, the J end lost 7 bases, and 6 bases lay between the germline ends. The CDR3 sequence is 13 residues long. In germline, CDR1 is SEHNR, CDR2 FQNEAQ (reference sequence). CDR3 DNA: TGTGCCAGCAGCTTATACAGCAATTCACCCCTCCACTTT. The encoded protein is CASSLYSNSPLHF.

The chain combines TRBV15 with TRBJ1-1; 9 bases line up with TRBD1. V was clipped by 4 bases and J by 11 bases; unmatched bases: 14. The CDR3 runs 15 residues. Germline CDR1 is LNHNV and CDR2 is YYDKDF (reference sequence). The CDR3 bases are TGTGCCACCAGCACGGGACAGGGAGGATACAAAGAGGCTTTCTTT. Its translation is CATSTGQGGYKEAFF.

The CDR3 DNA is TGTGCCTGGAGCCGACAGTACAGGGTCCTTGAAGGCTACACCTTC. This codes for CAWSRQYRVLEGYTF. The chain is built from TRBV30 and TRBJ1-2, with D tentatively TRBD1 (6 bases). Germline lookup yields CDR1 GTSNPN and CDR2 SVGIG (reference sequence). The CDR3 spans 15 residues. V lost 3 bases and J lost 8, with 22 bases in between.